This TCR beta chain is drawn from a study of shared clonotypes between healthy human individuals. Method: immunoSEQ multiplex PCR; TCRdb's copy keeps in-frame clones and lacks some. The sample includes 560,000 or so clones, about 96% seen only once; the top ten take 0.11%. After removal of 5 bases from V and 6 bases from J, the junction contained 7 bases not matched to a gene. This CDR3 has 13 amino acids. CDR1 is MNHEY and CDR2 is SVGAGI in the germline V gene. Terminally differentiated effector memory CD45RA+ cells were left out of the naive CD8 fraction, which was CD45RO-negative and positively selected for CCR7.

The receptor was isolated from a woman aged 25-40 years in good health. The sample taken for sequencing was naive CD8+ T cells sorted from blood. The J gene is TRBJ2-7, the V gene TRBV6-5; 7 positions match TRBD2. The CDR3 protein is CASSPGLDAEQYF. CDR3 nucleotide sequence: TGTGCCAGCAGTCCCGGACTAGATGCCGAGCAGTACTTC.